The 29 T cell receptor beta chains given below trace back to one sample, sequenced in a study of cytomegalovirus exposure and HLA in healthy donors. The PCR made use of 60 Vbeta and 13 Jbeta primers. Assay used: immunoSEQ multiplex PCR; TCRdb lists only in-frame clones, some missing. The table records almost 200,000 clones, more than 75% of them present only once. The specimen sequenced was PBMCs. These receptors originate from a male donor in good health and CMV-seropositive.

This clone was detected only a few times. The chain links TRBV5-8 to TRBJ2-1; D not resolved. Germline V gene data show CDR1 as SGHTS and CDR2 as YDEGEE. This CDR3 contains 12 residues. V was cut by 0 bases and J by 4 bases, with 2 bases left in between. CDR3 in DNA: TGTGCCAGCAGCTTGGTATACAATGAGCAGTTCTTC. Amino acid sequence: CASSLVYNEQFF.

The chain is built from TRBV4-1 and TRBJ1-1, with D maybe TRBD1 (6 bases). The CDR3 length is 15 residues. Trimming took off 4 bases at V and 0 bases at J, with 12 bases between the two ends. In germline, CDR1 is MGHRA, CDR2 YSYEKL. CDR3 residues: CASSLGGAMNTEAFF. The CDR3 DNA reads as TGCGCCAGCAGCCTAGGGGGGGCAATGAACACTGAAGCTTTCTTT.

The DNA of the CDR3 is TGTGCCAGCAGTTTCGGACAGCGGGGTTACGCCATATATTTT. Translated: CASSFGQRGYAIYF. The V and J genes are TRBV27 and TRBJ1-3; weak D call: TRBD1 (6 bases). Trimming left V 3 bases short and J 11 bases short, with 17 bases between. This CDR3 region has 14 residues. Germline CDR1 is MNHEY and CDR2 is SMNVEV (reference sequence).

The chain carries TRBV6-5 and TRBJ2-6, with D possibly TRBD2 on 5 matching bases. Per the germline V gene, CDR1 is MNHEY and CDR2 is SVGAGI. The CDR3 runs to 15 residues. V was pared by 4 bases and J by 1 base, with 8 bases between. In DNA form, the CDR3 reads TGTGCCAGCAGTTCCGGGATTTCTGGGGCCAACGTCCTGACTTTC. Protein sequence: CASSSGISGANVLTF.

V and J are TRBV7-2 and TRBJ2-7, with a tentative D call TRBD2 (6 bases). The CDR3 loop spans 14 amino acids. CDR1 is SGHTA and CDR2 is FQGNSA in the germline V gene. V was trimmed by 2 bases and J by 9 bases, leaving 17 bases between them. CDR3 sequence reads: CASSLSSEGSMQYF. The DNA for the CDR3 is TGTGCCAGCAGCTTATCTTCGGAGGGAAGTATGCAGTACTTC.

The chain carries TRBV29-1 and TRBJ2-2; maybe TRBD1 (5 bases). CDR1 SQVTM and CDR2 ANQGSEA come from the germline V gene. Trimming took 6 bases from V and 5 from J, leaving 10 bases between them. The CDR3 is made up of 12 amino acids. CDR3 sequence: CSVPTGTGELFF. The CDR3 region has the DNA TGCAGCGTACCCACAGGTACCGGGGAGCTGTTTTTT.

The chain has TRBV4-1 and TRBJ2-1; TRBD2 matches 10 bases. This CDR3 has 16 residues. Looked up from germline, CDR1 is MGHRA and CDR2 is YSYEKL. V was clipped by 0 bases and J by 6 bases; unmatched bases: 5. Written as DNA, the CDR3 is TGCGCCAGCAGCCAAGAGGGCAGCGGGAGGGCCAATGAGCAGTTCTTC. It encodes CASSQEGSGRANEQFF.

The V and J genes are TRBV30 and TRBJ2-1; 7 bases fit TRBD1. V shed 8 bases, J shed 1 base, and the junction held 11 bases outside the gene matches. CDR1 and CDR2 from the germline V gene are GTSNPN and SVGIG (reference sequence). The CDR3 consists of 15 residues. Here the CDR3 DNA reads TGTGCCCTCCGGGCAGGGGGTATATCCTACAATGAGCAGTTCTTC. This translates into CALRAGGISYNEQFF.

Written as DNA, the CDR3 is TGTGCCACCAGCATAACAGGGGGCGGTGAAGCTTTCTTT. It codes for CATSITGGGEAFF. The rearrangement joins TRBV15 to TRBJ1-1; 9 bases match TRBD1. The CDR3 sequence is 13 residues long. Losses at the gene ends were 4 bases for V and 7 bases for J; bases not matched to a gene: 4. Looked up from germline, CDR1 is LNHNV and CDR2 is YYDKDF (reference sequence).

The chain joins TRBV7-8 to TRBJ1-3; perhaps TRBD1 as D (6 bases). The germline V and J ends were trimmed by 5 bases and 2 bases, with 13 bases remaining between them. The CDR3 runs to 15 residues. Germline CDR1 is SGHVS and CDR2 is FQNEAQ. The CDR3 reads CASSPPRTAGNTIYF. The CDR3 DNA follows: TGTGCCAGCAGCCCCCCCCGGACAGCTGGAAACACCATATATTTT.

The gene calls are TRBV28 and TRBJ1-5, with D possibly being TRBD1 (6 bases). V was pared by 6 bases and J by 5 bases, with 17 bases between. Germline CDR1 reads MDHEN; CDR2 reads SYDVKM. This CDR3 has 15 residues. The CDR3 DNA reads as TGTGCCAGCAGCCGCCTCCGGGACAACTATCAGCCCCAGCATTTT. It is translated as CASSRLRDNYQPQHF.

This clone was counted once. The chain uses TRBV5-1 and TRBJ1-5; unclear D gene. Germline V lookup: CDR1 SGHRS, CDR2 YFSETQ. There are 13 residues in the CDR3. With 4 bases removed from V and 5 bases from J, the gap between germline ends came to 10 bases. CDR3 DNA: TGCGCCAGCAGCCAGATCCCCGATCAGCCCCAGCATTTT. Amino acid sequence: CASSQIPDQPQHF.

J is TRBJ1-1 and V is TRBV6-5, with 12 bases fitting TRBD1. V lost 6 bases to trimming and J lost 11 bases; unmatched junction nucleotides: 10. Germline V lookup: CDR1 MNHEY, CDR2 SVGAGI. This CDR3 spans 14 amino acids. CDR3 sequence reads: CASRGDRGLYAAFF. In nucleotides, the CDR3 is TGTGCCAGCAGAGGGGACAGGGGGCTTTATGCGGCTTTCTTT.

V gene TRBV30 combines with J gene TRBJ1-2, with D uncertain. The V gene's germline CDR1 is GTSNPN and CDR2 SVGIG (reference sequence). Trimming pared 0 bases from V and 8 bases from J, leaving 16 bases between. The CDR3 has 14 residues. The CDR3 DNA reads as TGTGCCTGGAGTGTACGGAGACGGGGAAACGGCTACACCTTC. It encodes CAWSVRRRGNGYTF.

The genes are TRBV11-2 and TRBJ1-5; D unresolved. V was shortened by 5 bases and J by 0 bases, with 11 bases between the two germline ends. The CDR3 is 15 residues long. CDR1 SGHAT and CDR2 FQNNGV come from the germline V gene. For the CDR3, the DNA is TGTGCCAGCAGCCCAAGTCCCTATAGCAATCAGCCCCAGCATTTT. It encodes CASSPSPYSNQPQHF.

The chain links TRBV6-1 to TRBJ1-2; perhaps TRBD1 as D (6 bases). The germline V gene encodes CDR1 MNHNS and CDR2 SASEGT. V lost 6 bases to trimming and J lost 8 bases, with 16 bases between them. The CDR3 loop spans 13 amino acids. In DNA, the CDR3 is TGTGCCAGCAGCCGAATTACAGGGCCGGGCTACACCTTC. This sequence encodes CASSRITGPGYTF.

The rearrangement links TRBV7-9 to TRBJ2-7, with D unresolved. The V gene lost 1 base and the J gene lost 6 bases, with 10 bases spanning the gap. Germline V gene lookup returns CDR1 SEHNR and CDR2 FQNEAQ (reference sequence). The CDR3 runs to 13 residues. The CDR3 spells CASSLGTILEQYF. CDR3 coding DNA: TGTGCCAGCAGCTTAGGCACTATTCTCGAGCAGTACTTC.

The J gene is TRBJ2-5, the V gene TRBV11-2, with D possibly TRBD2 on 5 matching bases. V lost 0 bases to trimming and J lost 1 base, with 9 bases between them. The germline V gene encodes CDR1 SGHAT and CDR2 FQNNGV. CDR3 length: 15 residues. The CDR3 nucleotides read TGTGCCAGCAGCTTAGATCCCCTAGCCCAAGAGACCCAGTACTTC. This gives the protein CASSLDPLAQETQYF.

This chain uses TRBV7-3 with TRBJ1-2; TRBD1 might be the D (5 bases). The CDR3 runs 13 residues. Between the trimmed V and J ends, which lost 3 bases and 8 bases, there was a span of 13 bases. The germline V gene encodes CDR1 SGHTA and CDR2 FQGTGA. The chain's CDR3 is CASSFSPGQGYTF. The CDR3 bases are TGTGCCAGCAGCTTCTCCCCAGGGCAAGGCTACACCTTC.

V usage is TRBV29-1 and J usage is TRBJ2-2; D ambiguous. Trimming removed 2 bases from V and 3 bases from J, with 7 bases in between. This CDR3 contains 13 residues. Germline CDR1 reads SQVTM; CDR2 reads ANQGSEA. Here the CDR3 DNA reads TGCAGCGTTGAAAGGCAGGACACCGGGGAGCTGTTTTTT. Amino acids: CSVERQDTGELFF.

J is TRBJ1-6 and V is TRBV5-6; D unclear. The CDR3 consists of 16 residues. The ends were cut back, 4 bases at V and 3 bases at J, with 14 bases in the middle. The germline V gene has CDR1 SGHDT and CDR2 YYEEEE. CDR3 region: CASSRMGGSYNSPLHF. The CDR3 region has the DNA TGTGCCAGCAGCAGGATGGGCGGGAGCTATAATTCACCCCTCCACTTT.

The chain recombines TRBV5-1 with TRBJ2-1, with TRBD2 matching 7 bases. The V gene end was trimmed by 3 bases and the J gene end by 0 bases; junction bases not matched to a gene: 3. The CDR3 contains 15 residues. Germline loops: CDR1 SGHRS, CDR2 YFSETQ. CDR3 DNA sequence: TGCGCCAGCAGCTCTAGCGGTGTCTCCTACAATGAGCAGTTCTTC. Amino acid sequence: CASSSSGVSYNEQFF.

The chain recombines TRBV19 with TRBJ2-7; 7 bases are shared with TRBD2. The J segment lost 6 bases and the V segment lost 10 bases, leaving 15 bases of the junction unmatched. The CDR3 runs to 14 residues. Germline V gene sequence: CDR1 LNHDA, CDR2 SQIVND (reference sequence). CDR3 nucleotide sequence: TGTGCCACAACCACCGAGGCGGGAGCTGGCGAGCAGTACTTC. It is translated as CATTTEAGAGEQYF.

This chain uses TRBV9 with TRBJ2-2, with a weak D call TRBD2 (6 bases). Per the germline V gene, CDR1 is SGDLS and CDR2 is YYNGEE. This CDR3 has 15 residues. The ends were cut back, 0 bases at V and 5 bases at J, with 11 bases in the middle. The CDR3 reads CASSVVGGRTGELFF. The CDR3 DNA reads TGTGCCAGCAGCGTAGTTGGGGGGAGGACCGGGGAGCTGTTTTTT.

The chain has TRBV28 and TRBJ1-2, with D unresolved. CDR1 is MDHEN and CDR2 is SYDVKM in the germline V gene. The CDR3 has 15 residues. Trimming cost V 4 bases and J 0 bases, with 12 bases left between them. CDR3 protein: CASSSLSLPNYGYTF. DNA of the CDR3: TGTGCCAGCAGTTCCCTGTCACTACCTAACTATGGCTACACCTTC.

This chain joins TRBV6-1 and TRBJ2-7; possibly TRBD1 for D (6 bases). Germline CDR1 MNHNS, CDR2 SASEGT. Deletions cut 5 bases from V and 9 bases from J, with 17 bases between. The CDR3 length is 13 residues. The CDR3 region is CASSNTGSRGQYF. Written as DNA, the CDR3 is TGTGCCAGCAGTAATACAGGGTCCCGAGGGCAGTACTTC.

V gene TRBV7-2 combines with J gene TRBJ2-7; maybe TRBD1 (5 bases). CDR3 length: 12 amino acids. Trimming shortened V by 1 base and J by 6 bases, and 7 bases separated the two germline ends. Germline lookup yields CDR1 SGHTA and CDR2 FQGNSA. CDR3: CASSLGGAEQYF. The CDR3 coding sequence is TGTGCCAGCAGCTTAGGTGGGGCCGAGCAGTACTTC.

A few counts support this clone. The DNA for the CDR3 is TGTGCCAGCAGCTTAATAGACAGTAACAATCAGCCCCAGCATTTT. It specifies CASSLIDSNNQPQHF. The rearrangement links TRBV7-7 to TRBJ1-5, with D tentatively TRBD1 (5 bases). CDR1 is SSHAT and CDR2 is FNYEAQ in the germline V gene (reference sequence). CDR3 length equals 15 residues. The V gene lost 2 bases and the J gene lost 3 bases, with 11 bases spanning the gap.

The chain links TRBV11-2 to TRBJ2-5, with 8 nucleotides matching TRBD1. V shed 5 bases, J shed 3 bases, and the junction held 8 bases outside the gene matches. Germline values: CDR1 SGHAT, CDR2 FQNNGV. The CDR3 has 15 residues. The CDR3 bases are TGTGCCAGCAGCCCCCGAGGACAGGGCAAAGAGACCCAGTACTTC. As protein: CASSPRGQGKETQYF. Filled out from reference TRBV11-2 and TRBJ2-5, the complete variable domain reads EAGVAQSPRYKIIEKRQSVAFWCNPISGHATLYWYQQILGQGPKLLIQFQNNGVVDDSQLPKDRFSAERLKGVDSTLKIQPAKLEDSAVYLCASSPRGQGKETQYFGPGTRLLVL.